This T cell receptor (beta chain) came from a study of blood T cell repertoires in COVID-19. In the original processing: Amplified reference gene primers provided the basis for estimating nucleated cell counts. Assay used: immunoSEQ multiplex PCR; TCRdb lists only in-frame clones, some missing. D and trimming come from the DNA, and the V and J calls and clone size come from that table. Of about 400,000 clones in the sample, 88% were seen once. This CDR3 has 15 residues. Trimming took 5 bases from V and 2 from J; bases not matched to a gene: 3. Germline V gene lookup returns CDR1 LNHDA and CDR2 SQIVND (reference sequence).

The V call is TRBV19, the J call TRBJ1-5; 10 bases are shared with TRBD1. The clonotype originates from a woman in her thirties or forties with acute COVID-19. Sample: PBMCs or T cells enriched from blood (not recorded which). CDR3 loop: CASSRDRGGNQPQHF. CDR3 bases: TGTGCCAGTAGTCGGGACAGGGGAGGCAATCAGCCCCAGCATTTT.